The 20 T cell receptor beta chains presented below share a single source sample, sequenced in a study of T cell clonotyping in hematopoietic cell transplantation. Here immunoSEQ multiplex PCR was the method, and the copy in TCRdb shows in-frame clones only, minus some. The sample lists some 10,000 clones, 40% to 65% occurring once. The sequences come from peripheral blood mononuclear cells, collected 100 days after allogeneic stem cell transplant. All receptors come from a female patient aged 50-65 years who had an allogeneic stem cell transplant from an unrelated donor, so the T cells may come from the graft donor. Some clones in this sample may be carry-over from other donors' samples.

This chain connects TRBV4-2 to TRBJ1-1, with D possibly TRBD1 on 5 matching bases. Per the germline V gene, CDR1 is LGHNA and CDR2 is YNFKEQ. V dropped 1 base and J dropped 11 bases, with 11 bases sitting between them. The length of the CDR3 is 12 residues. The CDR3 DNA reads as TGTGCCAGCAGCCAAGGAGGGGTAGAGGCTTTCTTT. Its protein is CASSQGGVEAFF.

In DNA, the CDR3 is TGTGCCTGGGGACAGGGCGGGGGCAATCAGCCCCAGCATTTT. Translated: CAWGQGGGNQPQHF. The chain employs TRBV30 and TRBJ1-5; TRBD1 matches at 8 bases. V was clipped by 5 bases and J by 2 bases; unmatched bases: 5. Germline lookup yields CDR1 GTSNPN and CDR2 SVGIG (reference sequence). This CDR3 comprises 14 residues.

This sequence joins TRBV30 and TRBJ1-5; the D gene is possibly TRBD1 (6 bases). The germline gives CDR1 GTSNPN, CDR2 SVGIG (reference sequence). The CDR3 consists of 15 residues. Trimming shortened V by 3 bases and J by 3 bases, and 15 bases separated the two germline ends. The CDR3 nucleotides are TGTGCCTGGAGCGCCGCCTCAGGGGCCAATCAGCCCCAGCATTTT. Amino acid sequence: CAWSAASGANQPQHF.

The J gene is TRBJ1-5, the V gene TRBV4-3; 8 nucleotides line up with TRBD1. Germline V gene sequence: CDR1 LGHNA, CDR2 YSLEER. The CDR3 sequence is 15 residues long. With V trimmed by 3 bases and J by 3 bases, 4 bases remained unmatched. CDR3 sequence reads: CASSHRTGFNQPQHF. The DNA of the CDR3 is TGCGCCAGCAGCCATCGGACAGGGTTCAATCAGCCCCAGCATTTT.

This clone was detected only a few times. The chain carries TRBV10-2 and TRBJ1-5; TRBD1 is a possible D gene (5 bases). The CDR3 is 12 residues long. Germline lookup yields CDR1 WSHSY and CDR2 SAAADI. Deletions cut 3 bases from V and 11 bases from J, with 11 bases between. CDR3 in DNA: TGCGCCAGCAGTGACGGTGGGGCAACCCAGCATTTT. Translated: CASSDGGATQHF.

The sample holds a few counts of this clone. The V and J genes are TRBV4-3 and TRBJ2-5, with unresolved D. The J call may be wrong; the DNA end is better matched by TRBJ2-7. In germline, CDR1 is LGHNA, CDR2 YSLEER. The CDR3 totals 15 residues. The CDR3 nucleotides read TGCGCCAGCAGCCCTACAGCTCTCCATACCTACGAGCAGTACTTC. Residues: CASSPTALHTYEQYF.

V is TRBV14 and J is TRBJ1-1; 7 bases are shared with TRBD1. CDR1 SGHDN and CDR2 FVKESK come from the germline V gene. The CDR3 length is 14 residues. V was pared by 4 bases and J by 4 bases, with 6 bases of the junction left unmatched. The CDR3 sequence: CASSRQTGVTEAFF. Written as DNA, the CDR3 is TGTGCCAGCAGCCGGCAAACAGGGGTCACTGAAGCTTTCTTT.

The genes are TRBV11-2 and TRBJ2-7; 9 bases are shared with TRBD1. Germline lookup yields CDR1 SGHAT and CDR2 FQNNGV. The CDR3 sequence is 15 residues long. The V and J ends lost 5 bases and 6 bases, in that order; junction bases with no gene match: 11. CDR3 sequence (DNA): TGTGCCAGCAGCCTAGGTGGGACAGGGCCGTCCGAGCAGTACTTC. Translating gives CASSLGGTGPSEQYF.

This chain links TRBV27 with TRBJ1-5; D is unclear. This CDR3 region has 15 residues. V was clipped by 0 bases and J by 5 bases, with 11 bases between them. Germline V gene sequence: CDR1 MNHEY, CDR2 SMNVEV (reference sequence). The CDR3 bases are TGTGCCAGCAGTTTATCTGGCAGCAGTCATCAGCCCCAGCATTTT. This gives the protein CASSLSGSSHQPQHF.

The CDR3 DNA sequence: TGTGCCAGCAGTTTTGGTGTACCCCCAGATACGCAGTATTTT. Protein sequence: CASSFGVPPDTQYF. V and J are TRBV27 and TRBJ2-3; D is unclear. CDR1 and CDR2 (germline): MNHEY, SMNVEV (reference sequence). The CDR3 has 14 residues. V lost 3 bases to trimming and J lost 4 bases, with 11 bases between them.

V usage is TRBV25-1 and J usage is TRBJ2-7; D is undetermined. This CDR3 has 14 amino acids. With 2 bases removed from V and 2 bases from J, the gap between germline ends came to 10 bases. In germline, CDR1 is MGHDK, CDR2 SYGVNS. In DNA form, the CDR3 reads TGTGCCAGCAGTGAAGCCCCTGCTCCCTACGAGCAGTACTTC. Translated: CASSEAPAPYEQYF.

V and J are TRBV30 and TRBJ2-7; D may be TRBD2 (6 bases). Trimming cost V 0 bases and J 3 bases, with 12 bases left between them. Germline-derived CDR1 and CDR2 are GTSNPN and SVGIG (reference sequence). The CDR3 is made up of 14 amino acids. In DNA form, the CDR3 reads TGTGCCTGGAGTGTAAGGCTAGCGAGCTACGAGCAGTACTTC. It translates to CAWSVRLASYEQYF.

The rearrangement joins TRBV19 to TRBJ1-2; no clear D gene. CDR1 is LNHDA and CDR2 is SQIVND in the germline V gene (reference sequence). Between the trimmed V and J ends, which lost 5 bases and 0 bases, there was a span of 13 bases. The CDR3 length is 15 residues. CDR3 nucleotide sequence: TGTGCCAGTAGTCCCCCGTCCCCAGCTAACTATGGCTACACCTTC. As protein: CASSPPSPANYGYTF. The variable domain in full, with the rest retrieved from reference TRBV19 and TRBJ1-2, is DGGITQSPKYLFRKEGQNVTLSCEQNLNHDAMYWYRQDPGQGLRLIYYSQIVNDFQKGDIAEGYSVSREKKESFPLTVTSAQKNPTAFYLCASSPPSPANYGYTFGSGTRLTVV.

The chain has TRBV5-4 and TRBJ2-3; D uncertain. This CDR3 comprises 11 residues. V gave up 0 bases and J gave up 8 bases, with 4 bases separating them. Germline V gene lookup returns CDR1 SGHNT and CDR2 YYREEE (reference sequence). The CDR3: CASSLDGTQYF. In nucleotides, the CDR3 is TGTGCCAGCAGCTTGGACGGTACGCAGTATTTT.

The V call is TRBV30, the J call TRBJ1-2; possibly TRBD1 for D (5 bases). Trimming took off 4 bases at V and 13 bases at J, with 19 bases between the two ends. CDR1 and CDR2 (germline): GTSNPN, SVGIG (reference sequence). The CDR3 is made up of 12 amino acids. CDR3 sequence reads: CAWNTSPGALTF. The DNA for the CDR3 is TGTGCCTGGAACACCTCCCCTGGGGCTCTCACCTTC.

Only one count was recorded for this clone. The chain links TRBV5-4 to TRBJ2-1; TRBD2 matches 11 bases. Germline CDR1 SGHNT, CDR2 YYREEE (reference sequence). This CDR3 has 15 residues. The ends lost 4 bases at V and 5 bases at J; junction bases unmatched: 5. The CDR3 nucleotides are TGTGCCAGCAGCCCACTAGCGGGAGAGGACAATGAGCAGTTCTTC. Its protein product is CASSPLAGEDNEQFF.

The rearrangement links TRBV30 to TRBJ2-7; no firm D call. CDR1 and CDR2 from the germline V gene are GTSNPN and SVGIG (reference sequence). This CDR3 comprises 13 residues. V was pared by 1 base and J by 7 bases, with 14 bases between. CDR3: CAWSGVLRKEQYF. The CDR3 nucleotides read TGTGCCTGGAGTGGAGTTCTACGTAAGGAGCAGTACTTC.

About this clone itself: The junction departs from germline at one end; a sequencing error may be responsible. V gene TRBV28 combines with J gene TRBJ2-7; 11 nucleotides line up with TRBD2. The CDR3 runs 19 residues. Per the germline V gene, CDR1 is MDHEN and CDR2 is SYDVKM. The CDR3 spells CAGSLPARGLAGGSYEQYF. The CDR3, as DNA: TGTGCCGGCAGTTTGCCGGCCAGGGGCCTAGCGGGAGGCTCCTACGAGCAGTACTTC.

This chain joins TRBV30 and TRBJ2-7, with D hard to call. The germline V gene has CDR1 GTSNPN and CDR2 SVGIG (reference sequence). The CDR3 covers 14 residues. V gave up 4 bases and J gave up 4 bases, with 17 bases separating them. CDR3 protein: CAWNAFTGSYEQYF. CDR3 DNA: TGTGCCTGGAATGCCTTTACTGGCTCGTACGAGCAGTACTTC.

The chain carries TRBV25-1 and TRBJ1-5; possible D gene TRBD1, 6 bases. Germline lookup yields CDR1 MGHDK and CDR2 SYGVNS. This CDR3 spans 14 amino acids. The germline V and J ends were trimmed by 3 bases and 5 bases, with 11 bases remaining between them. The DNA of the CDR3 is TGTGCCAGCAGTGATTGGGGGGCGGATCAGCCCCAGCATTTT. Amino acids: CASSDWGADQPQHF.